The T cell receptor beta chain described here comes from a study of shared clonotypes between healthy human individuals. Study context: Each donor's CD8 memory used one plate, CD8 naive two, each CD4 subset three.

Study observations and caveats: Non-shared clonotypes had lower generation probabilities than those shared by all four donors.

Using about 220 ng DNA, 30,000 or so T cell genomes, the sorted-subset replicate PCRs were run. The table came from immunoSEQ multiplex PCR; TCRdb's copy has only in-frame clones and leaves some out. The data hold 2 million to 3 million clones, with roughly nine tenths observed a single time. This clone was counted a single time. Its antigen is unknown. The sample consisted of naive CD4+ T cells sorted from blood. Subset of the sample: CD45RA+ positively selected. This TCR came from a man aged 18 to 29 in good health.

This chain's CDR3 is CACTKDGPSPLHF. CDR3 in DNA: TGTGCCTGCACCAAGGACGGACCTTCACCCCTCCACTTT. V usage is TRBV30 and J usage is TRBJ1-6; D not resolved. V lost 6 bases and J 9 bases, leaving 15 bases between the germline ends. Germline V gene data show CDR1 as GTSNPN and CDR2 as SVGIG (reference sequence). The CDR3 consists of 13 residues.